These 29 T cell receptor beta chains came from one sample sequenced in a study of blood T cell repertoires in COVID-19 (dated by TCRdb to about 2020). Library method: the immunoSEQ multiplex PCR assay. In its TCRdb copy, this immuneACCESS table keeps in-frame sequences only and misses some clones. Where compared with another copy, unresolved V genes explain less than half of these, and the others have no known cause. Across this sample there are tens of thousands of clones, with around four fifths seen only once. The ten largest clones capture approximately 12% of the sample. The sequencing input was peripheral blood. These receptors came from a human donor in a cohort sampled during active COVID-19.

V usage is TRBV7-8 and J usage is TRBJ2-3; TRBD1 agrees at 11 bases. The CDR3 consists of 16 residues. V gave up 4 bases and J gave up 7 bases; unmatched junction bases: 10. The V gene's germline CDR1 is SGHVS and CDR2 FQNEAQ. The CDR3 sequence: CASSYPRTGGENTQYF. The CDR3 DNA is TGTGCCAGCAGCTACCCTCGGACAGGGGGCGAGAATACGCAGTATTTT.

V and J are TRBV3-1 (or the pseudogene TRBV3-2) and TRBJ2-7; possible D gene TRBD2, 6 bases. In germline, CDR1 is LGHDT, CDR2 YNNKEL (reference sequence). Trimming stripped 3 bases from V and 0 bases from J, with 6 bases between. This CDR3 spans 13 amino acids. The CDR3 here is CASSQGLSYEQYF. DNA of the CDR3: TGTGCCAGCAGCCAGGGACTCTCCTACGAGCAGTACTTC.

The genes are TRBV6-5 and TRBJ2-4, with TRBD1 as a possible D gene (6 bases). Trimming took 8 bases from V and 4 from J, leaving 12 bases between them. Germline V gives CDR1 MNHEY, CDR2 SVGAGI. This CDR3 region has 13 residues. CDR3 residues: CASQDSDKNIQYF. CDR3 bases: TGTGCCAGCCAGGACAGCGATAAAAACATTCAGTACTTC.

The V call is TRBV14, the J call TRBJ2-2, with D possibly TRBD1 on 5 matching bases. V lost 2 bases to trimming and J lost 5 bases, with 18 bases between them. Germline CDR1 and CDR2: SGHDN and FVKESK. CDR3 length equals 17 residues. The CDR3 is CASSQFRFLRGTGELFF. CDR3 sequence (DNA): TGTGCCAGCAGCCAATTTCGGTTCTTAAGGGGTACCGGGGAGCTGTTTTTT.

The chain couples TRBV27 to TRBJ2-3; a weak D match, TRBD2 (6 bases). CDR3 length: 16 residues. The germline gives CDR1 MNHEY, CDR2 SMNVEV (reference sequence). Trimming shortened V by 5 bases and J by 1 base, and 16 bases separated the two germline ends. CDR3 DNA: TGTGCCAGCAGTCCCCCTCCGGGACTCCGCACAGATACGCAGTATTTT. This gives the protein CASSPPPGLRTDTQYF.

This clone is a singleton in its sample. The rearrangement joins TRBV29-1 to TRBJ1-1; 7 nucleotides agree with TRBD1. J gave up 7 bases and V 1 base, and 0 bases lay outside the gene matches. The CDR3 extends over 11 amino acids. Germline loops: CDR1 SQVTM, CDR2 ANQGSEA. The CDR3 DNA follows: TGCAGCGTTGAAGGGGACAGTGAAGCTTTCTTT. Translated, it gives CSVEGDSEAFF.

This clone was found once. The chain employs TRBV10-3 and TRBJ2-7, with 8 bases identical to TRBD2. With V trimmed by 2 bases and J by 6 bases, 15 bases remained unmatched. This CDR3 comprises 17 residues. Germline loops: CDR1 ENHRY, CDR2 SYGVKD. As DNA, the CDR3 is TGTGCCATCAGTGAGCCCACTACGACCGGGACTAGGTCCGAGCAGTACTTC. Residues: CAISEPTTTGTRSEQYF.

This clone has a count of ten or more. The chain recombines TRBV29-1 with TRBJ2-1; TRBD2 matches 7 bases. CDR1 and CDR2 from the germline V gene are SQVTM and ANQGSEA. This CDR3 region has 16 residues. Unmatched junction bases numbered 14, after V lost 2 bases and J lost 7 bases. CDR3 residues: CSVENPRAGGGNEQFF. Here the CDR3 DNA reads TGCAGCGTTGAAAATCCGCGCGCCGGGGGAGGGAATGAGCAGTTCTTC.

The V gene is TRBV7-9, the J gene TRBJ2-7; 7 bases match TRBD2. The V gene end was trimmed by 5 bases and the J gene end by 3 bases; junction bases not matched to a gene: 4. Germline V gene lookup returns CDR1 SEHNR and CDR2 FQNEAQ (reference sequence). The CDR3 runs 13 residues. CDR3 loop: CASSGAGSYEQYF. As DNA, the CDR3 is TGTGCCAGCAGCGGAGCGGGGAGCTACGAGCAGTACTTC.

There are a few counts of this clone. V and J are TRBV5-6 and TRBJ1-5; no firm D call. CDR1 is SGHDT, CDR2 YYEEEE, per germline. Trimming left V 0 bases short and J 7 bases short, with 14 bases between. The CDR3 runs 15 residues. This chain's CDR3 is CASSLGGEPSQPQHF. CDR3 DNA sequence: TGTGCCAGCAGCTTGGGCGGGGAACCCTCACAGCCCCAGCATTTT.

The rearrangement links TRBV5-6 to TRBJ2-5; no firm D call. Trimming removed 4 bases from V and 4 bases from J, with 14 bases in between. CDR1 and CDR2 from the germline V gene are SGHDT and YYEEEE. The CDR3 consists of 14 residues. The CDR3 region is CASSPPEMGETQYF. Here the CDR3 DNA reads TGTGCCAGCAGCCCACCGGAGATGGGAGAGACCCAGTACTTC.

The V call is TRBV10-3, the J call TRBJ1-4, with TRBD1 identical over 10 bases. The germline V gene has CDR1 ENHRY and CDR2 SYGVKD. This CDR3 contains 14 residues. Trimming cost V 4 bases and J 8 bases; bases outside gene matches: 4. CDR3 amino acids: CAISGRDRGEKLFF. In DNA, the CDR3 is TGTGCCATCAGTGGCCGGGACAGGGGCGAAAAACTGTTTTTT.

At least ten counts were recorded for this clone. The V gene is TRBV27, the J gene TRBJ1-2; 7 positions agree with TRBD1. Germline values: CDR1 MNHEY, CDR2 SMNVEV (reference sequence). CDR3 length: 14 amino acids. The V gene end was trimmed by 4 bases and the J gene end by 3 bases; junction bases not matched to a gene: 5. CDR3 amino acids: CASSSTGEDYGYTF. CDR3 nucleotides: TGTGCCAGCAGTTCCACAGGGGAGGACTATGGCTACACCTTC.

The chain is built from TRBV9 and TRBJ2-1, with 11 bases identical to TRBD2. With 4 bases clipped from V and 3 bases from J, the junction kept 9 bases outside the gene matches. Germline CDR1 is SGDLS and CDR2 is YYNGEE. The CDR3 spans 17 residues. Written as DNA, the CDR3 is TGTGCCAGCAGCCCTAATTCCGGGACTAGCGGCTACAATGAGCAGTTCTTC. Its protein product is CASSPNSGTSGYNEQFF.

This CDR3 reads CASSLPGLAYEQYF. The CDR3 bases are TGTGCCAGCAGCTTACCCGGCCTAGCCTACGAGCAGTACTTC. This chain connects TRBV7-2 to TRBJ2-7; D ambiguous. CDR3 length: 14 residues. With 2 bases removed from V and 2 bases from J, the gap between germline ends came to 10 bases. Germline assignment: CDR1 SGHTA and CDR2 FQGNSA.

This clone was counted a few times. The rearrangement uses TRBV3-1 (or the pseudogene TRBV3-2) and TRBJ1-2; D is perhaps TRBD1 (5 bases). Trimming removed 3 bases from V and 11 bases from J, with 16 bases in between. This CDR3 contains 13 residues. Germline lookup yields CDR1 LGHDT and CDR2 YNNKEL (reference sequence). The CDR3 coding sequence is TGTGCCAGCAGCCAGCGAACAGGCACAGGATACACCTTC. It is translated as CASSQRTGTGYTF.

The chain combines TRBV7-6 with TRBJ2-3; 15 positions agree with TRBD2. J lost 1 base, V lost 4 bases, and 6 bases had no gene match. The CDR3 extends over 18 amino acids. Germline V gives CDR1 SGHVS, CDR2 FNYEAQ. The CDR3: CASSSGLAGGLGTDTQYF. The CDR3 bases are TGTGCCAGCAGCTCCGGACTAGCGGGAGGGCTTGGCACAGATACGCAGTATTTT. Drawing the rest from reference TRBV7-6 and TRBJ2-3, the complete variable domain is GAGVSQSPRYKVTKRGQDVALRCDPISGHVSLYWYRQALGQGPEFLTYFNYEAQQDKSGLPNDRFSAERPEGSISTLTIQRTEQRDSAMYRCASSSGLAGGLGTDTQYFGPGTRLTVL.

This chain joins TRBV6-5 and TRBJ2-5; 8 positions agree with TRBD2. With 5 bases clipped from V and 5 bases from J, the junction kept 7 bases outside the gene matches. CDR1 is MNHEY, CDR2 SVGAGI, per germline. The CDR3 contains 14 residues. The CDR3 loop is CASSLSGGAETQYF. The CDR3 nucleotides read TGTGCCAGCAGTCTCTCGGGAGGGGCTGAGACCCAGTACTTC.

This clone was found a few times. The chain is built from TRBV6-4 and TRBJ1-3, with D hard to call. Germline lookup yields CDR1 MRHNA and CDR2 SNTAGT. This CDR3 comprises 15 residues. V was shortened by 3 bases and J by 0 bases, with 9 bases between the two germline ends. DNA for the CDR3: TGTGCCAGCAGTGATCTGGGCTACTCTGGAAACACCATATATTTT. Translated: CASSDLGYSGNTIYF.

This chain joins TRBV6-5 and TRBJ1-1; D is uncertain. This CDR3 comprises 15 residues. The V end lost 6 bases, the J end lost 4 bases, and 18 bases lay between the germline ends. Germline V CDR1 and CDR2: MNHEY, SVGAGI. The CDR3 DNA reads as TGTGCCAGCAGACGCCTATATGCCGTCGGCACTGAAGCTTTCTTT. Its translation: CASRRLYAVGTEAFF.

CDR3 nucleotides: TGTGCCAGCAGCCAACTCTCCCTCAATGAGCAGTTCTTC. As protein: CASSQLSLNEQFF. The chain links TRBV7-2 to TRBJ2-1, with D unclear. Trimming shortened V by 5 bases and J by 6 bases, and 11 bases separated the two germline ends. CDR3 size: 13 residues. Per germline, CDR1 SGHTA and CDR2 FQGNSA.

The DNA for the CDR3 is TGTGCCAGCAGTGAAAGGGGGCAAGAGACAGGTAACAATGAGCAGTTCTTC. Protein: CASSERGQETGNNEQFF. The genes are TRBV2 and TRBJ2-1, with 7 bases that match TRBD1. There are 17 residues in the CDR3. Per the germline V gene, CDR1 is SNHLY and CDR2 is FYNNEI. The V and J ends lost 2 bases and 5 bases, in that order; junction bases with no gene match: 12.

This clone has more than one count but fewer than ten. The genes are TRBV4-2 and TRBJ2-3, with TRBD2 matching over 9 bases. Trimming took 0 bases from V and 5 from J; bases not matched to a gene: 9. The CDR3 extends over 17 amino acids. Germline CDR1 and CDR2: LGHNA and YNFKEQ. CDR3 sequence (DNA): TGTGCCAGCAGCCAAGATCTGGGCCCAGCGGGAGGAGATACGCAGTATTTT. This gives the protein CASSQDLGPAGGDTQYF.

The chain has TRBV6-5 and TRBJ2-1; tentative D call: TRBD1 (5 bases). V was shortened by 10 bases and J by 3 bases, with 13 bases between the two germline ends. The CDR3 is made up of 13 amino acids. CDR1 is MNHEY, CDR2 SVGAGI, per germline. CDR3 DNA sequence: TGTGCCACCACAGGAACCAGCTACAATGAGCAGTTCTTC. It translates to CATTGTSYNEQFF.

The rearrangement joins TRBV28 to TRBJ2-6; perhaps TRBD2 as D (6 bases). The CDR3 extends over 20 amino acids. Germline CDR1 MDHEN, CDR2 SYDVKM. V shed 6 bases and J shed 7 bases, with 31 bases lying between them. CDR3 sequence: CASRTPHVAEGPTDANVLTF. CDR3 DNA: TGTGCCAGCAGAACACCCCACGTAGCGGAAGGCCCGACTGACGCCAACGTCCTGACTTTC.

This rearrangement joins TRBV6-1 to TRBJ1-5; 7 bases agree with TRBD1. Looked up from germline, CDR1 is MNHNS and CDR2 is SASEGT. The V segment lost 1 base and the J segment 6 bases; nucleotides outside the gene matches: 27. The CDR3 has 22 residues. CDR3 sequence reads: CASSEVRRASGTAFLTGQPQHF. Written as DNA, the CDR3 is TGTGCCAGCAGTGAAGTTAGAAGGGCTTCTGGGACAGCCTTTTTAACCGGTCAGCCCCAGCATTTT.

The J gene is TRBJ1-5, the V gene TRBV12-3 or TRBV12-4; D is unclear. V was cut by 3 bases and J by 4 bases, with 7 bases left in between. The CDR3 length is 13 residues. For the CDR3, the DNA is TGTGCCAGCAGTTTCGCCGAGAATCAGCCCCAGCATTTT. Its translation: CASSFAENQPQHF.

This clone was recorded only once. The chain couples TRBV15 to TRBJ1-1, with D unclear. CDR3 length: 12 residues. The V gene lost 8 bases and the J gene lost 0 bases, with 7 bases spanning the gap. Germline V gene lookup returns CDR1 LNHNV and CDR2 YYDKDF (reference sequence). CDR3 coding DNA: TGTGCCACCGGTGCTATGAACACTGAAGCTTTCTTT. It encodes CATGAMNTEAFF. The full variable domain, rest sourced from reference TRBV15 and TRBJ1-1, is DAMVIQNPRYQVTQFGKPVTLSCSQTLNHNVMYWYQQKSSQAPKLLFHYYDKDFNNEADTPDNFQSRRPNTSFCFLDIRSPGLGDTAMYLCATGAMNTEAFFGQGTRLTVV.

The rearrangement uses TRBV13 and TRBJ2-7; 7 bases are shared with TRBD2. From germline, CDR1 is PRHDT and CDR2 FYEKMQ (reference sequence). CDR3 size: 14 residues. V lost 5 bases, J lost 2 bases, and 6 bases stayed unmatched. DNA for the CDR3: TGTGCCAGCAGCACGAGCGGGGTCACCTACGAGCAGTACTTC. Translating it yields CASSTSGVTYEQYF. Using reference TRBV13 and TRBJ2-7 for the parts outside the CDR3, the full variable domain is AAGVIQSPRHLIKEKRETATLKCYPIPRHDTVYWYQQGPGQDPQFLISFYEKMQSDKGSIPDRFSAQQFSDYHSELNMSSLELGDSALYFCASSTSGVTYEQYFGPGTRLTVT.